This T cell receptor beta chain was sequenced in a study of OX40 agonist ivuxolimab in advanced cancers. Turning to the study itself: The patients got ivuxolimab, which is an agonistic anti-OX40 (CD134) antibody. The study gave patients intravenous ivuxolimab at 0.01 to 10 mg/kg every 2 weeks.

No patient had autoimmune disease or received systemic immunosuppression. Germline loops: CDR1 MNHNS, CDR2 SASEGT. The CDR3 is made up of 14 amino acids. V was clipped by 7 bases and J by 5 bases; unmatched bases: 5. Using immunoSEQ multiplex PCR, the repertoire was profiled, and TCRdb retains in-frame clones only, with some absent. The profile shows 90,000 to 120,000 clones, 90% of them singletons. The specimen was CD4+ or CD8+ T cells sorted from blood, collected in a trial of the OX40 agonist ivuxolimab. This chain links TRBV6-1 with TRBJ1-5; 10 nucleotides match TRBD1. This receptor was taken from an adult with an advanced solid tumor such as melanoma, head and neck, liver or kidney cancer. The CDR3 nucleotides are TGTGCCAGCACCGAGGGACAGGGGTATCAGCCCCAGCATTTT. Translated, it gives CASTEGQGYQPQHF.